A single T cell receptor (beta chain) is shown here with its context. This sample stems from a study of shared clonotypes between healthy human individuals. As for the study in general: Ranging from 18 to 49 in age, donors were two women and a few men. Three plates were used per donor for CD4 naive, three for CD4 memory, two for CD8 naive and one for CD8 memory.

The study ran the assay at deep level. The protocol was immunoSEQ multiplex PCR, while the TCRdb copy is restricted to in-frame clones and leaves out a portion. The table lists 450,000 to 700,000 clones, around 95% of them singletons. Positively selected for CCR7, the CD45RO-negative cells used as naive CD8 cells excluded terminally differentiated effector memory CD45RA+ cells. The germline gives CDR1 LGHNA, CDR2 YNFKEQ. The CDR3 consists of 13 residues. The V end lost 0 bases, the J end lost 7 bases, and 8 bases lay between the germline ends. The source material was naive CD8+ T cells sorted from blood. The source of this sequence is a young woman in good health. V usage is TRBV4-2 and J usage is TRBJ2-3; no clear D gene. CDR3 DNA sequence: TGTGCCAGCAGCCAAGAAACTCGCTATACGCAGTATTTT. Translating it yields CASSQETRYTQYF.